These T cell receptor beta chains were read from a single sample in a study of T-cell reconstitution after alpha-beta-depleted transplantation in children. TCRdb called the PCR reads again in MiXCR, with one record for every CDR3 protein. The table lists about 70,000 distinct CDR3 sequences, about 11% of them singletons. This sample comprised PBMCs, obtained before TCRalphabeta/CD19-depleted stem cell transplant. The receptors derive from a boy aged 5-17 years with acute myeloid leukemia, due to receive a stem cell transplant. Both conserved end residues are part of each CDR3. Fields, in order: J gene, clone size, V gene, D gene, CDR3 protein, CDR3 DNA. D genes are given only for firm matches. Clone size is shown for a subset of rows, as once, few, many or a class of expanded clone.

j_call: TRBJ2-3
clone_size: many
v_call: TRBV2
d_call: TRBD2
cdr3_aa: CARGSSGVNTDTQYF
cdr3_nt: TGTGCCAGGGGGTCTAGCGGGGTTAACACAGATACGCAGTATTTT

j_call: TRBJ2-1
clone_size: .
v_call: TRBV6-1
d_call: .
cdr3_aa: CASTPTSRNEQFF
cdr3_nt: TGTGCCAGCACTCCGACATCTCGGAATGAGCAGTTCTTC

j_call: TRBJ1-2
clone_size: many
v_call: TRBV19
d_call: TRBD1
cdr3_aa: CASSLGTGLNGYTF
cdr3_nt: TGTGCCAGTAGTCTCGGGACAGGATTAAATGGCTACACCTTC

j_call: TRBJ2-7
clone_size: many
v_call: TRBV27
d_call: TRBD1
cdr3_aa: CASSSAAGGSGFYEQYF
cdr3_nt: TGTGCCAGCAGTTCCGCGGCAGGGGGAAGTGGCTTCTACGAGCAGTACTTC

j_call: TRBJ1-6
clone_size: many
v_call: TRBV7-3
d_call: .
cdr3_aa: CASSLTPEGPPLHF
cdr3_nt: TGTGCCAGCAGCTTAACGCCTGAGGGGCCACCCCTCCACTTT

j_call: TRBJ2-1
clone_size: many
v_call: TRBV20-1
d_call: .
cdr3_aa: CSARVTSGEQFF
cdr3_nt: TGCAGTGCTAGAGTAACTTCGGGTGAGCAGTTCTTC

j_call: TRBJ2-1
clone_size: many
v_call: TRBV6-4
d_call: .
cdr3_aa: CASSDPAGSSGAGDLNEQFF
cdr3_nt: TGTGCCAGCAGTGACCCCGCTGGAAGCTCGGGGGCAGGGGACTTGAATGAGCAGTTCTTC

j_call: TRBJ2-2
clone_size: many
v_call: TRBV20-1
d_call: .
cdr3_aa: CSARVALRARTGELFF
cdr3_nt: TGCAGTGCTAGAGTAGCGCTAAGGGCACGCACCGGGGAGCTGTTTTTT

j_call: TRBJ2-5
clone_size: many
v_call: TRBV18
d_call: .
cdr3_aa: CASSPGDQETQYF
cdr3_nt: TGTGCCAGCTCACCGGGGGACCAAGAGACCCAGTACTTC

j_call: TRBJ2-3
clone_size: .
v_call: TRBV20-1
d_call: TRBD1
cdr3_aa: CSASIPGQPPDTQYF
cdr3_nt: TGCAGTGCTAGTATTCCGGGACAGCCACCAGATACGCAGTATTTT

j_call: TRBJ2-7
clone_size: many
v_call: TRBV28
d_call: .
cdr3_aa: CASSYDRGFAYEQYF
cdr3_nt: TGTGCCAGCAGTTACGATCGGGGGTTTGCCTACGAGCAGTACTTC

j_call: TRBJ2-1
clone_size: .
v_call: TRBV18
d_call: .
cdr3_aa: CASSPGSSSYNEQFF
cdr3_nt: TGTGCCAGCTCACCCGGATCTAGCTCCTACAATGAGCAGTTCTTC

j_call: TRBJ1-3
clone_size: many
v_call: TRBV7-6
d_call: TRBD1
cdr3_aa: CASSHGQGNSGNTIYF
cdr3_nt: TGTGCCAGCAGCCATGGACAGGGGAACTCTGGAAACACCATATATTTT

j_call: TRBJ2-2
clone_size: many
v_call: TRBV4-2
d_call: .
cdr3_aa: CASSPTTGGGELFF
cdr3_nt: TGTGCCAGCAGCCCCACGACGGGCGGCGGGGAGCTGTTTTTT

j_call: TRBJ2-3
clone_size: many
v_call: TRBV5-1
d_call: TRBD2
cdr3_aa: CASSPGTSGADTQYF
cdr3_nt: TGCGCCAGCAGCCCGGGGACTAGCGGGGCAGATACGCAGTATTTT

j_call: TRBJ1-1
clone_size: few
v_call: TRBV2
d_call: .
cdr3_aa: CASSETWGLTEAFF
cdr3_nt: TGTGCCAGCAGTGAAACCTGGGGGCTGACTGAAGCTTTCTTT

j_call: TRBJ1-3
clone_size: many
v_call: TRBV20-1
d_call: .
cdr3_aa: CSARNKNTIYF
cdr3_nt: TGCAGTGCTAGAAACAAGAACACCATATATTTT

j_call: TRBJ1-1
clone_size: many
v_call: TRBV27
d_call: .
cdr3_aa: CASRARVRAFF
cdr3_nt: TGTGCCAGCAGGGCCCGGGTGCGGGCTTTCTTT

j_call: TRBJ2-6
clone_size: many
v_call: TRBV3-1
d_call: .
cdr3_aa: CASSPADRFSGANVLTF
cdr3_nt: TGTGCCAGCAGCCCCGCGGACAGATTCTCTGGGGCCAACGTCCTGACTTTC

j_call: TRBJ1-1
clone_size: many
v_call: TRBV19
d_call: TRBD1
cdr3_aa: CASSSRTGEAFF
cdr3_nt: TGTGCCAGTAGTTCCCGGACAGGGGAAGCTTTCTTT

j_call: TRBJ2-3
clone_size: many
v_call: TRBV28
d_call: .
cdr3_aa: CASNNGGPSTDTQYF
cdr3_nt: TGTGCCAGCAATAACGGGGGCCCGAGCACAGATACGCAGTATTTT

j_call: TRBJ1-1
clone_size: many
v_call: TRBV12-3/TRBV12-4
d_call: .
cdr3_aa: CASSDRTYVEAFF
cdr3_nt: TGTGCCAGTAGCGACAGGACGTATGTTGAAGCTTTCTTT

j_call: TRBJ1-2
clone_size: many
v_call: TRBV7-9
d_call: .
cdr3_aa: CASSLSDGLGYTF
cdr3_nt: TGTGCCAGCAGCTTAAGTGATGGTCTTGGCTACACCTTC

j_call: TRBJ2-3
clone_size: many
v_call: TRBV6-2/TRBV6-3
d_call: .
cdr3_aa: CASRIGGSTDTQYF
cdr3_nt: TGTGCCAGCAGAATTGGGGGGAGCACAGATACGCAGTATTTT

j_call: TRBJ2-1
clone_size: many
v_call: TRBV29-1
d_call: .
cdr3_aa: CSVEKDMVSGLNEQFF
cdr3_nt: TGCAGCGTTGAGAAGGACATGGTGTCAGGGCTTAATGAGCAGTTCTTC

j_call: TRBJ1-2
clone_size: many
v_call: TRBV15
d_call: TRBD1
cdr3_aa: CATSSTYSHQGGSGYTF
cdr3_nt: TGTGCCACCAGCAGTACCTATTCTCATCAGGGGGGGTCTGGCTACACCTTC